The 28 T cell receptor beta chains in this list originate from one sample, sequenced in a study of blood T cell repertoires in COVID-19 (dated by TCRdb to the early 2020s). Library preparation used the immunoSEQ multiplex PCR assay. What TCRdb holds here is the immuneACCESS table cut down to in-frame rearrangements. Part of the clones is not present; checked against another copy, under half of the missing clones reflect an unresolved V gene, and the others are unexplained. This sample comprises tens of thousands of clones, around 83% of them detected only once. In total, the top ten clones hold 7.4% of the sample. The sample was peripheral blood. The receptors shown here come from a man between 60 and 70 years old with active COVID-19.

A few counts support this clone. The chain recombines TRBV19 with TRBJ1-5, with 8 bases fitting TRBD1. CDR1 is LNHDA, CDR2 SQIVND, per germline (reference sequence). The trim removed 3 bases at V and 0 bases at J, leaving 4 bases unmatched. This CDR3 comprises 16 residues. CDR3 region: CASSIYGQGSNQPQHF. CDR3 nucleotide sequence: TGTGCCAGTAGTATTTACGGACAGGGTAGCAATCAGCCCCAGCATTTT.

This clone appeared a few times. This chain links TRBV4-1 with TRBJ2-7; 9 bases align to TRBD1. This CDR3 comprises 16 residues. V shed 4 bases and J 4 bases; nucleotides not matched to a gene: 11. Germline assignment: CDR1 MGHRA and CDR2 YSYEKL. This CDR3 reads CASSPGQGPGSYEQYF. Here the CDR3 DNA reads TGCGCCAGCAGCCCGGGACAGGGTCCGGGGTCATACGAGCAGTACTTC.

The gene calls are TRBV7-3 and TRBJ2-1, with 7 nucleotides matching TRBD1. J was trimmed by 12 bases and V by 5 bases; bases with no gene match: 19. This CDR3 contains 16 residues. Germline V gives CDR1 SGHTA, CDR2 FQGTGA. CDR3 sequence reads: CASSRDPGRGQSRQFF. The DNA of the CDR3 is TGTGCCAGCAGCCGGGACCCAGGAAGGGGGCAATCTCGGCAGTTCTTC.

Only one count was recorded for this clone. This chain uses TRBV4-1 with TRBJ1-5; possibly TRBD1 for D (6 bases). The CDR3 sequence is 14 residues long. The ends were cut back, 0 bases at V and 9 bases at J, with 12 bases in the middle. The germline CDR1 and CDR2 sequences are MGHRA and YSYEKL. Here the CDR3 reads CASSQDTARGPQHF. CDR3 in DNA: TGCGCCAGCAGCCAAGACACGGCCAGGGGGCCCCAGCATTTT.

CDR3 nucleotides: TGTGCCAGCAGCTTTTCGGGTGGGACCCAGTACTTC. It specifies CASSFSGGTQYF. This rearrangement joins TRBV11-2 to TRBJ2-5; D call uncertain. Looked up from germline, CDR1 is SGHAT and CDR2 is FQNNGV. Trimming removed 3 bases at V and 7 bases at J, with 9 bases between. CDR3 size: 12 residues.

The CDR3 is CSASPGRAYGYTF. The CDR3 DNA reads TGCAGTGCTAGTCCCGGCAGGGCCTATGGCTACACCTTC. The genes are TRBV20-1 and TRBJ1-2; tentative D call: TRBD1 (5 bases). The germline V and J ends were trimmed by 3 bases and 4 bases, with 12 bases remaining between them. The CDR3 has 13 amino acids. Looked up from germline, CDR1 is DFQATT and CDR2 is SNEGSKA (reference sequence).

The chain links TRBV4-3 to TRBJ1-5, with D tentatively TRBD1 (6 bases). V lost 0 bases and J 4 bases, leaving 10 bases between the germline ends. The CDR3 has 15 amino acids. Germline CDR1 reads LGHNA; CDR2 reads YSLEER. In DNA, the CDR3 is TGCGCCAGCAGCCAAGATACAGGGTGGAATCAGCCCCAGCATTTT. Amino acid sequence: CASSQDTGWNQPQHF.

The chain joins TRBV10-3 to TRBJ2-4; no definite D call. Germline V gene data show CDR1 as ENHRY and CDR2 as SYGVKD. The ends were cut back, 2 bases at V and 7 bases at J, with 6 bases in the middle. This CDR3 has 12 amino acids. The CDR3 bases are TGTGCCATCAGTGAGAAACTGAACATTCAGTACTTC. The encoded protein is CAISEKLNIQYF.

This clone was detected only a few times. This sequence joins TRBV7-3 and TRBJ2-1; TRBD2 agrees at 9 bases. The CDR3 is made up of 15 amino acids. Germline V lookup: CDR1 SGHTA, CDR2 FQGTGA. Unmatched junction bases numbered 3, after V lost 2 bases and J lost 4 bases. The CDR3 bases are TGTGCCAGCAGCTTATTAGCGGGAGAGTACAATGAGCAGTTCTTC. Translation: CASSLLAGEYNEQFF.

The rearrangement links TRBV2 to TRBJ2-7; 12 nucleotides match TRBD1. The CDR3 extends over 16 amino acids. Trimming at V came to 5 bases and at J to 7 bases, leaving 12 bases not matched to a gene. CDR1 and CDR2 (germline): SNHLY, FYNNEI. CDR3 bases: TGTGCCAGCAGTTTGTTCCGGGGACAGGGGGCTGGAGAGCAGTACTTC. It codes for CASSLFRGQGAGEQYF.

Only one count was recorded for this clone. The V gene is TRBV6-2 or TRBV6-3, the J gene TRBJ2-2; a weak D match, TRBD2 (6 bases). The germline V gene has CDR1 MNHEY and CDR2 SVGEGT. V was trimmed by 5 bases and J by 4 bases, leaving 14 bases between them. The CDR3 spans 15 residues. Here the CDR3 reads CASSTSGLITGELFF. Here the CDR3 DNA reads TGTGCCAGCAGTACCTCGGGACTCATCACCGGGGAGCTGTTTTTT.

The chain recombines TRBV7-6 with TRBJ2-2, with TRBD2 matching 7 bases. The CDR3 covers 14 residues. V was clipped by 4 bases and J by 6 bases; unmatched bases: 5. From germline, CDR1 is SGHVS and CDR2 FNYEAQ. The CDR3 bases are TGTGCCAGCAGCTCGGGACTAATTGCCGGGGAGCTGTTTTTT. It specifies CASSSGLIAGELFF.

This clone was found a few times. This chain joins TRBV4-1 and TRBJ2-3; 11 bases are a match to TRBD2. Germline V gives CDR1 MGHRA, CDR2 YSYEKL. Germline trimming cut 5 bases from V and 2 bases from J; bases unmatched to any gene: 9. The CDR3 has 17 amino acids. CDR3 DNA sequence: TGCGCCAGCAGCTTAGCGGGGGGGAAGATCCTCACAGATACGCAGTATTTT. Translated, it gives CASSLAGGKILTDTQYF.

The V gene is TRBV4-2, the J gene TRBJ2-5, with 11 positions matching TRBD2. Losses at the gene ends were 1 base for V and 2 bases for J; bases not matched to a gene: 3. Germline values: CDR1 LGHNA, CDR2 YNFKEQ. The length of the CDR3 is 16 residues. CDR3 protein: CASSQGLAGGQETQYF. The CDR3 bases are TGTGCCAGCAGCCAAGGCCTAGCGGGGGGACAAGAGACCCAGTACTTC.

This rearrangement joins TRBV27 to TRBJ2-7; D remains ambiguous. The CDR3 has 13 residues. CDR1 MNHEY and CDR2 SMNVEV come from the germline V gene (reference sequence). The V end was cut by 0 bases, the J end by 0 bases, with 3 bases between. The CDR3 loop reads CASSLSLSYEQYF. Written as DNA, the CDR3 is TGTGCCAGCAGTTTATCCCTCTCCTACGAGCAGTACTTC.

V is TRBV18 and J is TRBJ2-7, with 9 positions matching TRBD2. With 5 bases clipped from V and 4 bases from J, the junction kept 6 bases outside the gene matches. In germline, CDR1 is KGHSH, CDR2 LQKENI. There are 14 residues in the CDR3. The CDR3 region has the DNA TGTGCCAGCTCAGGGAAGCGGGGGGATTACGAGCAGTACTTC. Its translation: CASSGKRGDYEQYF. Full variable domain (missing parts from reference TRBV18 and TRBJ2-7): NAGVMQNPRHLVRRRGQEARLRCSPMKGHSHVYWYRQLPEEGLKFMVYLQKENIIDESGMPKERFSAEFPKEGPSILRIQQVVRGDSAAYFCASSGKRGDYEQYFGPGTRLTVT.

This chain uses TRBV4-3 with TRBJ1-2, with TRBD1 matching 7 bases. Trimming cost V 0 bases and J 6 bases; bases outside gene matches: 1. The germline V gene encodes CDR1 LGHNA and CDR2 YSLEER. The CDR3 spans 13 residues. The CDR3 is CASSQDRGDGYTF. CDR3 bases: TGCGCCAGCAGCCAAGACAGGGGGGATGGCTACACCTTC.

The V and J genes are TRBV4-2 and TRBJ1-5; 10 bases line up with TRBD1. With V trimmed by 4 bases and J by 8 bases, 5 bases remained unmatched. The V gene's germline CDR1 is LGHNA and CDR2 YNFKEQ. The CDR3 contains 14 residues. CDR3 in DNA: TGTGCCAGCAGCCTAGACAGGGGGCCGGAGCCCCAGCATTTT. Its translation is CASSLDRGPEPQHF.

In this sample, this clone turned up once. The chain recombines TRBV27 with TRBJ2-7, with D maybe TRBD2 (6 bases). The germline gives CDR1 MNHEY, CDR2 SMNVEV (reference sequence). Trimming left V 5 bases short and J 6 bases short, with 23 bases between. The CDR3 spans 16 residues. The CDR3 sequence: CASSPHGTSGEGEQYF. The DNA for the CDR3 is TGTGCCAGCAGTCCGCACGGGACTTCGGGGGAAGGCGAGCAGTACTTC.

The genes are TRBV10-3 and TRBJ1-1, with 8 bases that match TRBD1. This CDR3 spans 14 amino acids. The germline V gene encodes CDR1 ENHRY and CDR2 SYGVKD. V was pared by 7 bases and J by 0 bases, with 4 bases of the junction left unmatched. CDR3 amino acids: CAITSGGMNTEAFF. The CDR3 DNA sequence: TGTGCCATCACTTCAGGGGGCATGAACACTGAAGCTTTCTTT.

The chain joins TRBV21-1 to TRBJ2-5; the table names TRBD1, a call not compared with the DNA. TRBV21-1 has pseudogene status. The CDR3 length is 14 residues. CDR3 coding DNA: TGTGCCAGCAGCAATGGGCAGGGGCGCGAGACCCAGTACTTC. Encoded protein: CASSNGQGRETQYF.

The chain links TRBV11-1 to TRBJ1-1; D is unclear. CDR1 and CDR2 (germline): SGHAT, FQDESV (reference sequence). The CDR3 length is 13 residues. Trimming took 5 bases from V and 4 from J, leaving 11 bases between them. The DNA of the CDR3 is TGTGCCAGCAGCAGCGGACGGTCCACTGAAGCTTTCTTT. It encodes CASSSGRSTEAFF.

The chain links TRBV27 to TRBJ1-1; D possibly corresponds to TRBD1 (5 bases). This CDR3 is 12 amino acids long. Germline-derived CDR1 and CDR2 are MNHEY and SMNVEV (reference sequence). V was pared by 6 bases and J by 6 bases, with 11 bases between. DNA of the CDR3: TGTGCCAGCAGGGGGGGGATAGCTGAAGCTTTCTTT. This gives the protein CASRGGIAEAFF.

This rearrangement joins TRBV10-3 to TRBJ2-3; D possibly corresponds to TRBD2 (7 bases). The germline V and J ends were trimmed by 8 bases and 5 bases, with 20 bases remaining between them. The germline CDR1 and CDR2 sequences are ENHRY and SYGVKD. The CDR3 runs to 15 residues. The CDR3 loop reads CAIRRGHKGEDTQYF. The CDR3, as DNA: TGTGCCATCCGGCGGGGGCACAAAGGCGAAGATACGCAGTATTTT.

The chain is built from TRBV5-4 and TRBJ2-6, with a possible D match to TRBD2 (6 bases). Trimming took off 2 bases at V and 0 bases at J, with 18 bases between the two ends. The CDR3 extends over 19 amino acids. Germline values: CDR1 SGHNT, CDR2 YYREEE (reference sequence). In nucleotides, the CDR3 is TGTGCCAGCAGCTTAGTTCGGGGGACCTCCCGCTCTGGGGCCAACGTCCTGACTTTC. Translated: CASSLVRGTSRSGANVLTF.

This rearrangement joins TRBV7-2 to TRBJ2-3, with 9 bases aligning to TRBD2. The trim removed 2 bases at V and 4 bases at J, leaving 7 bases unmatched. The CDR3 runs 16 residues. Germline V gene data show CDR1 as SGHTA and CDR2 as FQGNSA. CDR3 DNA sequence: TGTGCCAGCAGCTTATTTAGGACTAGCGTGGCAGATACGCAGTATTTT. It encodes CASSLFRTSVADTQYF.

V usage is TRBV24-1 and J usage is TRBJ2-3, with 7 bases that match TRBD1. Germline lookup yields CDR1 KGHDR and CDR2 SFDVKD. The V segment lost 4 bases and the J segment 0 bases; nucleotides outside the gene matches: 12. The CDR3 spans 18 residues. Written as DNA, the CDR3 is TGTGCCACCAGTGAGTACTATAGACAGGGAACAAGCACAGATACGCAGTATTTT. Residues: CATSEYYRQGTSTDTQYF.

The chain combines TRBV13 with TRBJ2-3, with D hard to call. Germline values: CDR1 PRHDT, CDR2 FYEKMQ (reference sequence). V gave up 2 bases and J gave up 7 bases, with 7 bases separating them. This CDR3 spans 12 amino acids. The CDR3 loop reads CASSLSSNTQYF. The CDR3 bases are TGTGCCAGCAGCTTATCCTCTAATACGCAGTATTTT. Full variable domain (missing parts from reference TRBV13 and TRBJ2-3): AAGVIQSPRHLIKEKRETATLKCYPIPRHDTVYWYQQGPGQDPQFLISFYEKMQSDKGSIPDRFSAQQFSDYHSELNMSSLELGDSALYFCASSLSSNTQYFGPGTRLTVL.